This T cell receptor beta chain was found in a study of T cells in Graves' hyperthyroidism and ophthalmopathy. Amplification of TCR beta CDR3 regions was performed using RNA transcripts as template. Initially, a first-round RT-PCR of the TCR CDR3 employed the HTBI primer set. TCRdb reprocessed the multiplex PCR reads via MiXCR and lists one record per CDR3 protein. The data show 490,000 or so distinct CDR3 sequences, about 20% seen once. Germline lookup yields CDR1 SGHTA and CDR2 FQGNSA. The CDR3 totals 16 residues. The material sequenced was blood. The source is a middle-aged man with Graves' ophthalmopathy. J is TRBJ2-7 and V is TRBV7-2; 8 nucleotides line up with TRBD1. With the DNA end fitting TRBJ2-1 better, the J assignment may be wrong. The CDR3 region has the DNA TGTGCCAGCAGTCCGAATTCCGGGACAGGATCCTACGAGCAGTTCTTC. Translated, it gives CASSPNSGTGSYEQFF.